These 18 T cell receptor beta chains share one sample of origin, sequenced in a study of shared clonotypes between healthy human individuals. Method: immunoSEQ multiplex PCR; TCRdb's copy keeps in-frame clones and lacks some. The repertoire holds roughly 1,500,000 clones, with under 99% as singletons. Sequencing used naive CD4+ T cells sorted from blood. Stated subset: CD45RA+ positively selected. All receptors derive from a man aged 25-45 years in good health.

This clone was seen a handful of times. The CDR3 nucleotides read TGTGCCAGCAGCAAGACAGGAAAGGGAAACACCATATATTTT. It codes for CASSKTGKGNTIYF. The chain uses TRBV7-9 and TRBJ1-3; TRBD1 is a possible D gene (6 bases). V lost 5 bases and J lost 4, with 12 bases in between. The CDR3 has 14 amino acids. Germline lookup yields CDR1 SEHNR and CDR2 FQNEAQ (reference sequence).

The gene calls are TRBV7-2 and TRBJ1-2, with a weak D call TRBD1 (5 bases). The ends were cut back, 3 bases at V and 4 bases at J, with 12 bases in the middle. The CDR3 runs to 14 residues. The germline CDR1 and CDR2 sequences are SGHTA and FQGNSA. Here the CDR3 DNA reads TGTGCCAGCAGCTTTGGGGACGGACTCTATGGCTACACCTTC. It translates to CASSFGDGLYGYTF.

The DNA of the CDR3 is TGTGCCAGTAGTATCCAAGGGCCTAGGAATGAGCAGTTCTTC. Its protein is CASSIQGPRNEQFF. The V gene is TRBV19, the J gene TRBJ2-1, with D uncertain. Germline V gene data show CDR1 as LNHDA and CDR2 as SQIVND (reference sequence). Trimming cost V 3 bases and J 7 bases, with 13 bases left between them. The CDR3 totals 14 residues.

With regard to this clone: One end of the junction varies from germline; a read error may be responsible. The chain's CDR3 is CATSGWDRDIGVF. The CDR3 bases are TGTGCCACCAGCGGATGGGACAGGGACATTGGGGTCTTC. The chain is built from TRBV15 and TRBJ2-1; 9 positions match TRBD1. Germline loops: CDR1 LNHNV, CDR2 YYDKDF (reference sequence). The CDR3 totals 13 residues.

The rearrangement links TRBV5-1 to TRBJ2-2, with a tentative D call TRBD1 (6 bases). This CDR3 contains 14 residues. The V end lost 0 bases, the J end lost 7 bases, and 10 bases lay between the germline ends. Germline lookup yields CDR1 SGHRS and CDR2 YFSETQ. CDR3 residues: CASSLDRVVGELFF. The CDR3 DNA is TGCGCCAGCAGCTTGGACAGGGTGGTCGGGGAGCTGTTTTTT.

CDR3 sequence (DNA): TGTGCCAGCAGGGCCACGCAGGGGCGGGTCGGGGAGCTGTTTTTT. Its protein product is CASRATQGRVGELFF. V and J are TRBV6-1 and TRBJ2-2, with D perhaps TRBD1 (6 bases). The CDR3 runs 15 residues. Germline V gene lookup returns CDR1 MNHNS and CDR2 SASEGT. The V end was cut by 6 bases, the J end by 7 bases, with 18 bases between.

Details on this clone: This sample includes further DNA sequences coding for the same CDR3. This chain uses TRBV6-1 with TRBJ1-5, with D hard to call. From germline, CDR1 is MNHNS and CDR2 SASEGT. This CDR3 is 13 amino acids long. V lost 1 base and J lost 6, with 7 bases in between. The CDR3 reads CASSEGVGQPQHF. As DNA, the CDR3 is TGTGCCAGCAGTGAAGGGGTCGGTCAGCCCCAGCATTTT.

This chain joins TRBV9 and TRBJ2-2; TRBD2 matches 12 bases. The CDR3 contains 17 residues. V lost 3 bases to trimming and J lost 6 bases; unmatched junction nucleotides: 9. Looked up from germline, CDR1 is SGDLS and CDR2 is YYNGEE. Written as DNA, the CDR3 is TGTGCCAGCAGCGGCGGACTAGCGGGACCCCGCGCCGGGGAGCTGTTTTTT. Encoded protein: CASSGGLAGPRAGELFF.

The rearrangement links TRBV2 to TRBJ1-1, with 10 nucleotides matching TRBD1. CDR3 size: 15 residues. Germline CDR1 SNHLY, CDR2 FYNNEI. J lost 2 bases, V lost 6 bases, and 6 bases had no gene match. The CDR3: CASRLWTGGNTEAFF. DNA of the CDR3: TGTGCCAGCAGACTCTGGACAGGGGGTAACACTGAAGCTTTCTTT.

The chain carries TRBV11-2 and TRBJ2-6; a weak D match, TRBD2 (6 bases). Trimming stripped 4 bases from V and 1 base from J, with 14 bases between. Germline values: CDR1 SGHAT, CDR2 FQNNGV. The CDR3 runs to 17 residues. The CDR3 region is CASSSIKGRSGANVLTF. In DNA form, the CDR3 reads TGTGCCAGCAGCTCAATTAAGGGGAGGTCTGGGGCCAACGTCCTGACTTTC.

Regarding this clone: The identical CDR3 is also encoded by other nucleotide sequences in the sample. As DNA, the CDR3 is TGCAGCGTGGCAGGGCTCATGAACACTGAAGCTTTCTTT. It encodes CSVAGLMNTEAFF. V usage is TRBV29-1 and J usage is TRBJ1-1; D may be TRBD1 (5 bases). Germline V gives CDR1 SQVTM, CDR2 ANQGSEA. The CDR3 contains 13 residues. V lost 6 bases and J lost 0, with 11 bases in between.

The chain couples TRBV15 to TRBJ1-5; no firm D call. In germline, CDR1 is LNHNV, CDR2 YYDKDF (reference sequence). Trimming pared 1 base from V and 2 bases from J, leaving 6 bases between. This CDR3 is 14 amino acids long. CDR3 protein: CATSRALGNQPQHF. CDR3 in DNA: TGTGCCACCAGCAGAGCCTTGGGCAATCAGCCCCAGCATTTT. Together with reference TRBV15 and TRBJ1-5, the CDR3 gives the full variable domain: DAMVIQNPRYQVTQFGKPVTLSCSQTLNHNVMYWYQQKSSQAPKLLFHYYDKDFNNEADTPDNFQSRRPNTSFCFLDIRSPGLGDTAMYLCATSRALGNQPQHFGDGTRLSIL.

V usage is TRBV5-5 and J usage is TRBJ1-5, with D possibly TRBD1 on 6 matching bases. The CDR3 totals 14 residues. Deletions cut 1 base from V and 6 bases from J, with 11 bases between. CDR1 and CDR2 (germline): SGHKS, YYEKEE (reference sequence). CDR3 sequence reads: CASSLYRDGQPQHF. DNA for the CDR3: TGTGCCAGCAGCTTGTACAGGGATGGTCAGCCCCAGCATTTT.

The rearrangement uses TRBV6-1 and TRBJ1-1; D is possibly TRBD1 (5 bases). The germline V gene encodes CDR1 MNHNS and CDR2 SASEGT. V was cut by 10 bases and J by 0 bases, with 15 bases left in between. This CDR3 contains 14 residues. The CDR3, as DNA: TGTGCCACCTTTAGGGGCATCTTGAACACTGAAGCTTTCTTT. Protein product: CATFRGILNTEAFF.

The genes are TRBV9 and TRBJ2-2, with 8 bases lining up with TRBD1. The CDR3 runs 17 residues. The trim removed 2 bases at V and 1 base at J, leaving 7 bases unmatched. The germline V gene encodes CDR1 SGDLS and CDR2 YYNGEE. The chain's CDR3 is CASSVRSGGLNTGELFF. CDR3 DNA sequence: TGTGCCAGCAGCGTGCGGTCAGGGGGCCTGAACACCGGGGAGCTGTTTTTT. Based on the CDR3 plus reference TRBV9 and TRBJ2-2, the full variable domain is DSGVTQTPKHLITATGQRVTLRCSPRSGDLSVYWYQQSLDQGLQFLIQYYNGEERAKGNILERFSAQQFPDLHSELNLSSLELGDSALYFCASSVRSGGLNTGELFFGEGSRLTVL.

This chain connects TRBV7-8 to TRBJ2-7; D uncertain. The V gene lost 5 bases and the J gene lost 2 bases, with 13 bases spanning the gap. There are 14 residues in the CDR3. Germline values: CDR1 SGHVS, CDR2 FQNEAQ. The CDR3 loop reads CASSPLLQTYEQYF. The CDR3 nucleotides are TGTGCCAGCAGCCCCCTATTACAAACCTACGAGCAGTACTTC. The full variable domain, rest sourced from reference TRBV7-8 and TRBJ2-7, is GAGVSQSPRYKVAKRGQDVALRCDPISGHVSLFWYQQALGQGPEFLTYFQNEAQLDKSGLPSDRFFAERPEGSVSTLKIQRTQQEDSAVYLCASSPLLQTYEQYFGPGTRLTVT.

This clone came up once. The CDR3, as DNA: TGTGCCAGCAGCGTAGGGGGACCGCTCGCCGAGCAGTACTTC. Its protein product is CASSVGGPLAEQYF. The chain recombines TRBV9 with TRBJ2-7; either TRBD1 or TRBD2 may supply D (5 bases each). This CDR3 spans 14 amino acids. Trimming cost V 0 bases and J 6 bases, with 13 bases left between them. Germline values: CDR1 SGDLS, CDR2 YYNGEE.

The V call is TRBV9, the J call TRBJ1-5; no reliable D call. Trimming cost V 0 bases and J 0 bases, with 7 bases left between them. Germline CDR1 SGDLS, CDR2 YYNGEE. The CDR3 has 15 amino acids. CDR3 coding DNA: TGTGCCAGCAGCGTAGACGGCATTAGCAATCAGCCCCAGCATTTT. Translation gives CASSVDGISNQPQHF.